The next 30 T cell receptor beta chains were all read from a single sample in a study of cytomegalovirus exposure and HLA in healthy donors. This PCR relied on a set of 60 Vbeta primers and 13 Jbeta primers. The repertoire was sequenced with immunoSEQ multiplex PCR; TCRdb's copy has only in-frame clones and lacks some. The repertoire has more than 90,000 clones, about 70% of them found once; the top ten carry 0.85% to 0.9%. The sample consisted of PBMCs. All receptors derive from a woman aged 25 to 39 in good health and CMV-seronegative.

This chain links TRBV13 with TRBJ1-1, with 7 bases lining up with TRBD1. The CDR3 extends over 13 amino acids. Germline CDR1 is PRHDT and CDR2 is FYEKMQ (reference sequence). V gave up 10 bases and J gave up 0 bases; unmatched junction bases: 5. CDR3 sequence: CATRQGMNTEAFF. As DNA, the CDR3 is TGTGCCACCAGACAGGGAATGAACACTGAAGCTTTCTTT.

This chain links TRBV2 with TRBJ2-1, with 8 bases identical to TRBD1. With 3 bases clipped from V and 11 bases from J, the junction kept 12 bases outside the gene matches. CDR1 is SNHLY and CDR2 is FYNNEI in the germline V gene. The CDR3 length is 15 residues. CDR3 residues: CASSELSLGQGQQFF. In DNA form, the CDR3 reads TGTGCCAGCAGTGAGCTATCACTAGGACAGGGCCAGCAGTTCTTC.

The genes are TRBV10-3 and TRBJ1-3, with D uncertain. Between the trimmed V and J ends, which lost 10 bases and 4 bases, there was a span of 14 bases. Germline values: CDR1 ENHRY, CDR2 SYGVKD. The CDR3 totals 13 residues. CDR3 coding DNA: TGTGCCACCTCTCTGGGGAGCGGAAACACCATATATTTT. It codes for CATSLGSGNTIYF.

This chain connects TRBV6-5 to TRBJ1-4; possibly TRBD1 for D (6 bases). Deletions cut 3 bases from V and 6 bases from J, with 14 bases between. The CDR3 is 15 residues long. Germline V CDR1 and CDR2: MNHEY, SVGAGI. This CDR3 is CASSYRQGPYEKLFF. The CDR3 nucleotides read TGTGCCAGCAGTTATCGCCAGGGGCCCTATGAAAAACTGTTTTTT.

There are a few counts of this clone. The genes are TRBV27 and TRBJ1-1, with a possible D match to TRBD1 (6 bases). V lost 7 bases and J 1 base, leaving 10 bases between the germline ends. Per the germline V gene, CDR1 is MNHEY and CDR2 is SMNVEV (reference sequence). The CDR3 sequence is 13 residues long. Written as DNA, the CDR3 is TGTGCCAGCACCCGGACAGAGAACACTGAAGCTTTCTTT. This codes for CASTRTENTEAFF.

The chain combines TRBV15 with TRBJ1-2; D is ambiguous. The CDR3 is made up of 12 amino acids. CDR1 LNHNV and CDR2 YYDKDF come from the germline V gene (reference sequence). The ends were cut back, 8 bases at V and 1 base at J, with 8 bases in the middle. DNA for the CDR3: TGTGCCACCTGGGCCGTTAACTATGGCTACACCTTC. Residues: CATWAVNYGYTF.

This clone showed up just once. This chain uses TRBV5-5 with TRBJ2-3; D unresolved. V was cut by 1 base and J by 4 bases, with 4 bases left in between. The CDR3 consists of 12 residues. CDR1 is SGHKS, CDR2 YYEKEE, per germline (reference sequence). The CDR3, as DNA: TGTGCCAGCAGCTTGCCCGCAGATACGCAGTATTTT. Protein product: CASSLPADTQYF.

This rearrangement joins TRBV5-4 to TRBJ1-1; 7 bases are shared with TRBD1. CDR3 length: 16 residues. Germline CDR1 SGHNT, CDR2 YYREEE (reference sequence). V lost 4 bases to trimming and J lost 4 bases; unmatched junction nucleotides: 13. The CDR3 DNA reads TGTGCCAGCAGCCAAGACCCACCGACAGGGATCACTGAAGCTTTCTTT. It translates to CASSQDPPTGITEAFF.

The gene calls are TRBV20-1 and TRBJ1-1; D is perhaps TRBD1 (6 bases). The CDR3 has 11 amino acids. Trimming shortened V by 5 bases and J by 9 bases, and 13 bases separated the two germline ends. In germline, CDR1 is DFQATT, CDR2 SNEGSKA (reference sequence). In DNA form, the CDR3 reads TGCAGTGCTCAACTACAGGGTAAAGCTTTCTTT. Translating gives CSAQLQGKAFF.

The chain joins TRBV7-6 to TRBJ1-1; 8 bases fit TRBD1. CDR3 size: 14 residues. Germline lookup yields CDR1 SGHVS and CDR2 FNYEAQ. The V and J ends lost 1 base and 4 bases, in that order; junction bases with no gene match: 2. The CDR3 DNA is TGTGCCAGCAGCTTAGGAGACAGGGGCACTGAAGCTTTCTTT. This translates into CASSLGDRGTEAFF.

CDR3 region: CASSLGGPTDYGYTF. The DNA for the CDR3 is TGTGCCAGCAGCTTGGGAGGCCCAACGGACTATGGCTACACCTTC. The chain has TRBV5-6 and TRBJ1-2; D gene uncertain. The CDR3 runs to 15 residues. CDR1 SGHDT and CDR2 YYEEEE come from the germline V gene. V lost 0 bases and J 3 bases, leaving 12 bases between the germline ends.

V usage is TRBV6-6 and J usage is TRBJ1-1; unclear D gene. The CDR3 sequence is 13 residues long. Germline V gene lookup returns CDR1 MNHNY and CDR2 SVGAGI (reference sequence). Trimming pared 2 bases from V and 11 bases from J, leaving 15 bases between. In nucleotides, the CDR3 is TGTGCCAGCAGTTACGGATTGGAACAGAGCGCTTTCTTT. Protein product: CASSYGLEQSAFF.

The V gene is TRBV2, the J gene TRBJ2-2; 9 bases map to TRBD2. Losses at the gene ends were 7 bases for V and 7 bases for J; bases not matched to a gene: 7. This CDR3 comprises 14 residues. Germline values: CDR1 SNHLY, CDR2 FYNNEI. CDR3: CASKQREAGGELFF. DNA for the CDR3: TGTGCCAGCAAGCAGCGGGAGGCGGGCGGGGAGCTGTTTTTT.

V is TRBV12-5 and J is TRBJ1-1; 10 nucleotides agree with TRBD1. The junction had 9 bases not matched to a gene; V was cut back by 5 bases and J by 3 bases. Looked up from germline, CDR1 is LGHNT and CDR2 is FRNRAP. The CDR3 is 16 residues long. The CDR3 here is CASGQDRGTWDTEAFF. The CDR3 coding sequence is TGTGCTAGTGGTCAGGACAGGGGGACTTGGGACACTGAAGCTTTCTTT.

This clone showed up just a few times. This chain uses TRBV5-4 with TRBJ2-2, with TRBD2 as a possible D gene (6 bases). Germline V gives CDR1 SGHNT, CDR2 YYREEE (reference sequence). This CDR3 is 16 amino acids long. The V end was cut by 4 bases, the J end by 6 bases, with 19 bases between. DNA for the CDR3: TGTGCCAGCAGCCACCGGGACTCAGCTCCCGCCGGGGAGCTGTTTTTT. It yields the protein CASSHRDSAPAGELFF.

The chain carries TRBV29-1 and TRBJ2-3; perhaps TRBD1 as D (5 bases). This CDR3 region has 14 residues. Germline-derived CDR1 and CDR2 are SQVTM and ANQGSEA. V gave up 6 bases and J gave up 1 base, with 14 bases separating them. CDR3 coding DNA: TGCAGCGTGGCCGGACACTCGGGCACAGATACGCAGTATTTT. Translation gives CSVAGHSGTDTQYF.

The chain uses TRBV19 and TRBJ1-2; D may be TRBD1 (6 bases). Trimming shortened V by 7 bases and J by 6 bases, and 27 bases separated the two germline ends. The germline V gene encodes CDR1 LNHDA and CDR2 SQIVND (reference sequence). The CDR3 has 17 amino acids. CDR3 sequence reads: CASNRGHPDSLAHGYTF. CDR3 nucleotide sequence: TGTGCCAGTAACAGAGGTCACCCGGACAGTTTGGCCCATGGCTACACCTTC.

This sequence joins TRBV1 and TRBJ2-2; the DNA was not used to check the table's D call, TRBD1. TRBV1 is termed a pseudogene. This CDR3 contains 14 residues. CDR3 in DNA: TGCACCAGCAGCCAGGGTAGGGGTCCCGGGGAGCTGTTTTTT. Its translation is CTSSQGRGPGELFF.

This rearrangement joins TRBV10-3 to TRBJ2-7; 7 bases are shared with TRBD1. The CDR3 totals 14 residues. Germline V gene sequence: CDR1 ENHRY, CDR2 SYGVKD. V was pared by 5 bases and J by 1 base, with 5 bases of the junction left unmatched. Here the CDR3 DNA reads TGTGCCATCAGTCCGGGACAGCCTTCCTACGAGCAGTACTTC. Its translation: CAISPGQPSYEQYF.

This clone turned up a few times. CDR3 amino acids: CASRTQGVREKLFF. In DNA, the CDR3 is TGTGCCAGCAGGACTCAGGGGGTTCGGGAAAAACTGTTTTTT. The chain couples TRBV2 to TRBJ1-4; 7 bases agree with TRBD1. The CDR3 has 14 residues. Germline V lookup: CDR1 SNHLY, CDR2 FYNNEI. V dropped 6 bases and J dropped 8; count of bases not matched to a gene: 9.

This sequence joins TRBV18 and TRBJ2-7, with TRBD2 identical over 11 bases. CDR3 length: 16 residues. Losses at the gene ends were 3 bases for V and 0 bases for J; bases not matched to a gene: 4. Germline values: CDR1 KGHSH, CDR2 LQKENI. Here the CDR3 DNA reads TGTGCCAGCTCACCCGGACTAGCGGGTGCCTCCTACGAGCAGTACTTC. The encoded protein is CASSPGLAGASYEQYF.

The genes are TRBV27 and TRBJ2-7; D might be TRBD2 (5 bases). The germline CDR1 and CDR2 sequences are MNHEY and SMNVEV (reference sequence). This CDR3 region has 14 residues. Trimming shortened V by 8 bases and J by 5 bases, and 19 bases separated the two germline ends. CDR3 nucleotide sequence: TGTGCCAGCCGGACTCCCAGAAAACCCGACGAGCAGTACTTC. Its protein product is CASRTPRKPDEQYF.

This sequence joins TRBV20-1 and TRBJ1-1; D is undetermined. V dropped 4 bases and J dropped 5 bases, with 8 bases sitting between them. CDR1 is DFQATT, CDR2 SNEGSKA, per germline (reference sequence). There are 11 residues in the CDR3. The CDR3 region has the DNA TGCAGTGCTAACAGTAGGACTGAAGCTTTCTTT. Encoded protein: CSANSRTEAFF.

V and J are TRBV29-1 and TRBJ1-2, with D maybe TRBD1 (6 bases). The CDR3 contains 14 residues. From germline, CDR1 is SQVTM and CDR2 ANQGSEA. Trimming stripped 7 bases from V and 1 base from J, with 16 bases between. The CDR3 here is CSAGSGQLNYGYTF. The CDR3 bases are TGCAGCGCTGGGTCGGGACAACTTAACTATGGCTACACCTTC.

This sequence joins TRBV30 and TRBJ1-2; a possible D gene is TRBD1 (5 bases). The CDR3 loop spans 12 amino acids. The ends were cut back, 7 bases at V and 4 bases at J, with 13 bases in the middle. CDR1 is GTSNPN and CDR2 is SVGIG in the germline V gene (reference sequence). The CDR3, as DNA: TGTGCCTTATCAGTAGGGGTCTATGGCTACACCTTC. This sequence encodes CALSVGVYGYTF.

The chain recombines TRBV30 with TRBJ2-5; a possible D gene is TRBD1 (6 bases). The germline V gene has CDR1 GTSNPN and CDR2 SVGIG (reference sequence). The V end was cut by 0 bases, the J end by 4 bases, with 9 bases between. There are 13 residues in the CDR3. This CDR3 is CAWSVQGRETQYF. CDR3 nucleotide sequence: TGTGCCTGGAGTGTACAGGGTAGAGAGACCCAGTACTTC.

J is TRBJ1-2 and V is TRBV14; 7 bases agree with TRBD1. The CDR3 spans 12 residues. Germline values: CDR1 SGHDN, CDR2 FVKESK. Trimming removed 6 bases from V and 13 bases from J; junction bases left unmatched: 11. This CDR3 is CASSPGTAVLTF. The CDR3 nucleotides are TGTGCCAGCAGTCCCGGGACAGCTGTTCTCACCTTC.

The chain recombines TRBV15 with TRBJ1-3, with D unclear. The CDR3 loop spans 14 amino acids. V was clipped by 2 bases and J by 4 bases, with 9 bases between them. Germline CDR1 LNHNV, CDR2 YYDKDF (reference sequence). The CDR3 bases are TGTGCCACCAGCAGAATGCTAACGGGAAACACCATATATTTT. This codes for CATSRMLTGNTIYF.

V usage is TRBV6-1 and J usage is TRBJ1-1, with D uncertain. The CDR3 length is 15 residues. Trimming shortened V by 0 bases and J by 0 bases, and 8 bases separated the two germline ends. Germline CDR1 is MNHNS and CDR2 is SASEGT. DNA of the CDR3: TGTGCCAGCAGTGAAGCAGAAAGCTTGAACACTGAAGCTTTCTTT. The encoded protein is CASSEAESLNTEAFF.

The gene calls are TRBV11-2 and TRBJ1-4; no definite D call. The germline V and J ends were trimmed by 5 bases and 6 bases, with 16 bases remaining between them. Germline V gene sequence: CDR1 SGHAT, CDR2 FQNNGV. This CDR3 spans 15 amino acids. CDR3 region: CASSPGSLQDEKLFF. Written as DNA, the CDR3 is TGTGCCAGCAGCCCGGGATCGTTGCAAGATGAAAAACTGTTTTTT.